The entry that follows covers one T cell receptor beta chain sequence. These data come from a study of blood T cell repertoires in COVID-19. The overall study: Spain, Italy and the United States supplied samples that represented acute and convalescent COVID-19. PBMCs, B-cell-depleted T cells, or T cells provided the cDNA or gDNA that made up the material.

CDR1 and CDR2 (germline): MGHRA, YSYEKL. Trimming left V 5 bases short and J 0 bases short, with 14 bases between. This CDR3 region has 16 residues. Source study methods: Cell counts per sample came from amplifying reference gene primers. TCRdb's table, derived via immunoSEQ multiplex PCR, lists solely in-frame clones and lacks some. V, J and clone size are taken as reported in that table, and D and trimming were inferred from the DNA itself. The repertoire has about 94,000 clones, 80% to 90% of them found once; the top ten carry roughly 6.8%. The receptor comes from a human donor with acute or convalescent COVID-19. The donor label of this sample is uncertain. Sequenced input: peripheral blood. V gene TRBV4-1 combines with J gene TRBJ1-3; tentative D call: TRBD1 (5 bases). Here the CDR3 reads CASSTRDRYSGNTIYF. CDR3 bases: TGCGCCAGCAGCACCCGAGACAGATACTCTGGAAACACCATATATTTT.